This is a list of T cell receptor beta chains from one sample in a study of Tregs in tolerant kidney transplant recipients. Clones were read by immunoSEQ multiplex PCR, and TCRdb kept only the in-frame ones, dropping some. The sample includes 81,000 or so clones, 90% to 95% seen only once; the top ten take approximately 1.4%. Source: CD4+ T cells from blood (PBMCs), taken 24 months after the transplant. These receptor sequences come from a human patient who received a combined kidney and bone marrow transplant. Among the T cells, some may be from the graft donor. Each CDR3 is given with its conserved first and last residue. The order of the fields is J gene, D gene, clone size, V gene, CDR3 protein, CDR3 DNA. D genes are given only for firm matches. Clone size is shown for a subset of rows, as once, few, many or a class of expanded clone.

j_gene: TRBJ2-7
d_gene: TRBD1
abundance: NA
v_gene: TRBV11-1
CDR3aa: CASSLYWDRPTYEQYF
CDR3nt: TGTGCCAGCAGCTTATATTGGGACAGGCCTACCTACGAGCAGTACTTC

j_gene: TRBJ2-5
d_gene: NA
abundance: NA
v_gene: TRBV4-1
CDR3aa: CASSQVATAQETQYF
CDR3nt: TGCGCCAGCAGCCAAGTGGCCACAGCACAAGAGACCCAGTACTTC

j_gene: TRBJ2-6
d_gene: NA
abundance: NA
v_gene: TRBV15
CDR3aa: CATSRDYPGSSGANVLTF
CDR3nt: TGTGCCACCAGCAGAGATTACCCAGGATCCTCTGGGGCCAACGTCCTGACTTTC

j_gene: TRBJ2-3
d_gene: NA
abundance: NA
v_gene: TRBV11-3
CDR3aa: CASSLASALTTDTQYF
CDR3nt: TGTGCCAGCAGCTTAGCTAGCGCCCTTACCACAGATACGCAGTATTTT

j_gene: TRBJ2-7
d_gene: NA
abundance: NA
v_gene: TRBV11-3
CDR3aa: CASSLDQDEQYF
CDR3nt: TGTGCCAGCAGCTTAGATCAGGACGAGCAGTACTTC

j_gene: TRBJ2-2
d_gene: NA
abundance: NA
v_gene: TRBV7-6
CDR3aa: CASSLGEGELFF
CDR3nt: TGTGCCAGCAGCTTAGGAGAAGGGGAGCTGTTTTTT

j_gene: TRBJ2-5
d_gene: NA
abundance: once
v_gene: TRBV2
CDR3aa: CASSEGGTQYF
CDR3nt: TGTGCCAGCAGTGAGGGGGGGACCCAGTACTTC

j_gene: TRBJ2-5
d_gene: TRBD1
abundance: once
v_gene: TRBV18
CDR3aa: CASSPRDRVRETQYF
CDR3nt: TGTGCCAGCTCACCCCGAGACAGGGTACGAGAGACCCAGTACTTC

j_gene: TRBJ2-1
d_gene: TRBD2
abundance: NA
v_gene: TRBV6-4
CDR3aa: CASSDSTSGPPYNEQFF
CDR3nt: TGTGCCAGCAGTGACTCGACTAGCGGGCCTCCCTACAATGAGCAGTTCTTC

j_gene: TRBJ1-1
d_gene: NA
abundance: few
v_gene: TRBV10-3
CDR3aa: CAIRRRESDTEAFF
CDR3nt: TGTGCCATCAGGAGACGGGAGAGCGACACTGAAGCTTTCTTT

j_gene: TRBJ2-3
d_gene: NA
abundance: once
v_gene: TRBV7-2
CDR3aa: CASSLRQTDTQYF
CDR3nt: TGTGCCAGCAGCCTGCGACAGACAGATACGCAGTATTTT

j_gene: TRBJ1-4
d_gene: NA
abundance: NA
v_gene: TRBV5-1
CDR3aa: CASSLAPGDREKLFF
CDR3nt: TGCGCCAGCAGCTTGGCTCCAGGGGATCGGGAAAAACTGTTTTTT

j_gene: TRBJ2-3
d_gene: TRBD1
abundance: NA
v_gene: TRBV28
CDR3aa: CASSQDRITDTQYF
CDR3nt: TGTGCCAGCAGTCAGGACAGGATAACAGATACGCAGTATTTT

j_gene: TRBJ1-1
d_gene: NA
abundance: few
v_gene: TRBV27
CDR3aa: CASKSQAISPNTEAFF
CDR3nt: TGTGCCAGCAAGAGCCAGGCGATATCCCCGAACACTGAAGCTTTCTTT

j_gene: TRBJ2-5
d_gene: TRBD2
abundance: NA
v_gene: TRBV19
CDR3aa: CAGLEGLAGQVQETQYF
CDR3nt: TGTGCCGGCCTAGAAGGACTAGCGGGTCAAGTCCAAGAGACCCAGTACTTC

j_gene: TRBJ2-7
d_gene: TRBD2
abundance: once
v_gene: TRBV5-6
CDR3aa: CASSRRLAGGPYEQYF
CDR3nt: TGTGCCAGCAGCCGCCGTCTAGCGGGGGGTCCCTACGAGCAGTACTTC

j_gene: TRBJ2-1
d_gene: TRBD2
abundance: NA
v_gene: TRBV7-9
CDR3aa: CASRSWQREGDEQFF
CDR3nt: TGTGCCAGCAGGAGTTGGCAGCGGGAGGGCGATGAGCAGTTCTTC

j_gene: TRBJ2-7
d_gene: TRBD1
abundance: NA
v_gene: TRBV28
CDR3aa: CASTDRVEQYF
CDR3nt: TGTGCCAGCACCGACAGGGTCGAGCAGTACTTC

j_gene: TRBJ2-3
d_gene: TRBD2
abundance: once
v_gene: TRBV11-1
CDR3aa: CASSLQGVASGSETQYF
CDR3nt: TGTGCCAGCAGCTTACAAGGGGTGGCTAGCGGGAGTGAGACGCAGTATTTT

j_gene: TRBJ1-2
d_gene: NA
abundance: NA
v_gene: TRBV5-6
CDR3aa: CASSLALGAGGYTF
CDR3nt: TGTGCCAGCAGCTTGGCCCTAGGGGCGGGAGGCTACACCTTC

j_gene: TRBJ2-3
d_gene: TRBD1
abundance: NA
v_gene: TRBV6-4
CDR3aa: CASSATGGTDTQYF
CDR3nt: TGTGCCAGCAGTGCGACAGGGGGCACAGATACGCAGTATTTT

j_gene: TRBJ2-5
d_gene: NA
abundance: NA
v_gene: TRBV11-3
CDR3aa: CASSLGTGFETQYF
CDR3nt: TGTGCCAGCAGCTTAGGTACAGGGTTTGAGACCCAGTACTTC

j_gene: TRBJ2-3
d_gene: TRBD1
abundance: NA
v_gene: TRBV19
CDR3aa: CAKTRDRETDTQYF
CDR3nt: TGTGCCAAGACCCGGGACAGGGAAACAGATACGCAGTATTTT

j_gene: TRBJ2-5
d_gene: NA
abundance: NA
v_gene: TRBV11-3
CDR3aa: CASKKTRHQETQYF
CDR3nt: TGTGCCAGCAAGAAGACTAGGCACCAAGAGACCCAGTACTTC

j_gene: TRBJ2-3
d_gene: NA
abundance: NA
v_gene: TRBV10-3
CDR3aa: CALGGGVADTQYF
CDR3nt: TGTGCCCTAGGGGGCGGGGTAGCAGATACGCAGTATTTT

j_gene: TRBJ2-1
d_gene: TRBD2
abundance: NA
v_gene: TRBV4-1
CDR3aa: CASSQVILGLAGENEQFF
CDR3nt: TGCGCCAGCAGCCAAGTCATCCTTGGACTAGCGGGAGAGAATGAGCAGTTCTTC

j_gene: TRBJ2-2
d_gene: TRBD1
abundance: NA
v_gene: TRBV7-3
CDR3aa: CASSLRPGGTGELFF
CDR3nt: TGTGCCAGCAGCTTACGTCCAGGGGGCACCGGGGAGCTGTTTTTT

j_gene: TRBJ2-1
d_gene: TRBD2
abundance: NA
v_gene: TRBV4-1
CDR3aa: CASSQAFMGLAGTGSSYNEQFF
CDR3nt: TGCGCCAGCAGCCAAGCCTTTATGGGACTAGCGGGAACCGGGAGCTCCTACAATGAGCAGTTCTTC

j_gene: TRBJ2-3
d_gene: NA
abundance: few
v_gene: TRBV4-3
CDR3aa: CASSQEVLTTRTDTQYF
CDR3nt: TGCGCCAGCAGCCAAGAGGTCCTGACTACCCGTACAGATACGCAGTATTTT

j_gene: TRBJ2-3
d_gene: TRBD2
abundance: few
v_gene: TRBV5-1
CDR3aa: CASSSLLATDTQYF
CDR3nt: TGCGCCAGCAGCTCGCTACTAGCGACAGATACGCAGTATTTT

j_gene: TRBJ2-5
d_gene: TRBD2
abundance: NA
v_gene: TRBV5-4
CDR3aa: CASSLAGGGPKQETQYF
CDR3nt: TGTGCCAGCAGCTTGGCGGGGGGAGGGCCGAAGCAAGAGACCCAGTACTTC

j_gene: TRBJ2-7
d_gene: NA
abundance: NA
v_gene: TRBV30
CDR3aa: CAWRRDLGSYEQYF
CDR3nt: TGTGCCTGGAGAAGGGACTTAGGGTCCTACGAGCAGTACTTC

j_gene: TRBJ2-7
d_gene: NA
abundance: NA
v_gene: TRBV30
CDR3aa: CAWTVAAYEQYF
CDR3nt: TGTGCCTGGACCGTGGCAGCCTACGAGCAGTACTTC

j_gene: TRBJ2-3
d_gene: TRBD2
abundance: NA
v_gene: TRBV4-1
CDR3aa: CASSQASGLPDTQYF
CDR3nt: TGCGCCAGCAGCCAAGCTAGCGGGCTTCCCGATACGCAGTATTTT

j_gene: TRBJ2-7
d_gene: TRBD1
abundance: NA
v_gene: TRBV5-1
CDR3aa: CASSPVTGAYEQYF
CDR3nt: TGCGCCAGCAGCCCCGTGACAGGGGCCTACGAGCAGTACTTC

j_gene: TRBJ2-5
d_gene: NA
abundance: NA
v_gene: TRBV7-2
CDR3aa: CASARDERTQYF
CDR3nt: TGTGCCAGCGCCCGAGATGAACGGACCCAGTACTTC

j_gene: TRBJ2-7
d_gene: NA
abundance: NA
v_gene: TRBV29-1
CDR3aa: CSILKRDEQYF
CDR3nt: TGCAGCATTTTAAAGAGGGACGAGCAGTACTTC

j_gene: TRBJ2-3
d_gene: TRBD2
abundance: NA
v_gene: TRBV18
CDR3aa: CASSPGSGGITDTQYF
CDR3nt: TGTGCCAGCTCACCGGGTAGCGGGGGTATCACAGATACGCAGTATTTT